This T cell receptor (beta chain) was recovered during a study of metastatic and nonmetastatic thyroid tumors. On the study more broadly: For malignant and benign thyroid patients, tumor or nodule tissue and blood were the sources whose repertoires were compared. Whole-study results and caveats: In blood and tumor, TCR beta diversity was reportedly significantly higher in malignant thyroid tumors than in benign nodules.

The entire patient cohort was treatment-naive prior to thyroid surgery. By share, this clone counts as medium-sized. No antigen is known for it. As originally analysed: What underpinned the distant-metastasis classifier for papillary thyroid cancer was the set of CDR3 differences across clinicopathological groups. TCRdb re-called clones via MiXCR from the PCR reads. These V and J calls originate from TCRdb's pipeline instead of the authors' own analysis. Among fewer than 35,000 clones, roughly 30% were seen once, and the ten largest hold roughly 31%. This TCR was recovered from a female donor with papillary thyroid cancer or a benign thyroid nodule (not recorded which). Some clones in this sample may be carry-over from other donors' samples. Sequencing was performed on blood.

CDR3 region: CASSLAPTYEQYF. CDR3 coding DNA: TGTGCCAGCAGCTTAGCTCCAACCTACGAGCAGTACTTC. The chain combines TRBV11-3 with TRBJ2-7; D remains unclear. This CDR3 has 13 amino acids. The V gene's germline CDR1 is SGHNT and CDR2 YENEEA. Trimming pared 1 base from V and 2 bases from J, leaving 6 bases between.